The present T cell receptor beta chain was sequenced within a study of T cells after yellow fever vaccination. Regarding the study as a whole: Contamination of FACS-sorted repertoires by abundant clonotypes from the bulk population could occur.

A few counts support this clonotype. Its target is unknown. This CDR3 contains 15 residues. Germline CDR1 is SGHAT and CDR2 is FQNNGV. The V end was cut by 0 bases, the J end by 4 bases, with 11 bases between. TCRdb reanalysed the 5' RACE reads using MiXCR and keeps one entry per CDR3 protein. The sample lists about 350,000 distinct CDR3 sequences; 4.1% were seen once. The source was PBMCs, collected 5 days after the yellow fever booster vaccination. The chain is built from TRBV11-2 and TRBJ2-3; D possibly uses TRBD1 or TRBD2 (6 bases each). The sequence came from a man between 18 and 29 years old who received the YFV17D yellow fever vaccine. CDR3 sequence (DNA): TGTGCCAGCAGCTTAGATGGAGGGGGAGCAGATACGCAGTATTTT. It is translated as CASSLDGGGADTQYF.